The clone carrying this T cell receptor beta chain was seen many times. Its antigen is undetermined. Time point reported: sample taken at primary tumor resection. One entry per CDR3 protein, called by TCRdb with MiXCR from the 5' RACE reads. The sample lists roughly 20,000 distinct CDR3 sequences; approximately 3% were seen once. The data derive from a study of spatial heterogeneity in lung cancer. General study findings and limits: Expanded intratumoral alpha and beta TCR counts tracked tumor mutation counts.

The germline V gene has CDR1 SGDLS and CDR2 YYNGEE. The CDR3 is 15 residues long. Trimming pared 0 bases from V and 2 bases from J, leaving 9 bases between. V gene TRBV9 combines with J gene TRBJ1-3, with a weak D call TRBD1 (5 bases). This sample comprised lung tumor tissue, obtained at surgery. The receptor comes from a male donor with early-stage non-small cell lung cancer. In nucleotides, the CDR3 is TGTGCCAGCAGCGTAGGACAGCAAGCTGGAAACACCATATATTTT. Residues: CASSVGQQAGNTIYF. Full variable domain (outside the CDR3, taken from reference TRBV9 and TRBJ1-3): DSGVTQTPKHLITATGQRVTLRCSPRSGDLSVYWYQQSLDQGLQFLIQYYNGEERAKGNILERFSAQQFPDLHSELNLSSLELGDSALYFCASSVGQQAGNTIYFGEGSWLTVV.